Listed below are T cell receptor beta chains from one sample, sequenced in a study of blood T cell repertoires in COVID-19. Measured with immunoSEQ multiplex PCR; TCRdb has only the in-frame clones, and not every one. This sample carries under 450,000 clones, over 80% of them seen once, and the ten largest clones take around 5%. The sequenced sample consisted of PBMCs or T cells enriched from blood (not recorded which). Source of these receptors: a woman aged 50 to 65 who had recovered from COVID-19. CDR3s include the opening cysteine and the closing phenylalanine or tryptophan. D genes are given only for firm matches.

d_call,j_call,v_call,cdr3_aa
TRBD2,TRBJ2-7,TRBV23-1,CASSQPATGTSGRSHSYEQYF
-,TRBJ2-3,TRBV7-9,CASSLPGNTDTQYF
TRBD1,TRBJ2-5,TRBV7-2,CASSLDRGRETQYF
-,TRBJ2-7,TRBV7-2,CASSPSGGGATSYEQYF
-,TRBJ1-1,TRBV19,CASSIRTRGTEAFF
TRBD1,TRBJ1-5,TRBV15,CATSSTGGIQPQHF
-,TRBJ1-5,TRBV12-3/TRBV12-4,CASSSPLRGPQHF
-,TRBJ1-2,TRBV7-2,CASSLTGPGGYTF
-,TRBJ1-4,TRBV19,CASSIPGLNTNEKLFF
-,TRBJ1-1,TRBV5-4,CASSPTYRIMNTEAFF
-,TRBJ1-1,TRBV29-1,CSVVKGWDTEAFF
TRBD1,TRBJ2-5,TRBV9,CASSGQGGNWETQYF
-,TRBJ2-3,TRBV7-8,CASSLGVSGTDTQYF
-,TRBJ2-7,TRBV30,CAWGPEGSEQYF
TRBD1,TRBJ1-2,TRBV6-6,CASSPEGDRGGGYTF
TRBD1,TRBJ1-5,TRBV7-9,CASSPGDSTNQPQHF
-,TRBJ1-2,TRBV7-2,CASSNARTGGGYTF
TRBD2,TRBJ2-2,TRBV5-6,CASSFSGRSNAGELFF
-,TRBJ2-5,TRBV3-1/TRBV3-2,CASSTAQGQTQYF
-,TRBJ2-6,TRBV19,CASSIVAGGANVLTF
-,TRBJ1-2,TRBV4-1,CASSPLNRVGEGYTF
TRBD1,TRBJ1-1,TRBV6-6,CASTGQGAISEAFF
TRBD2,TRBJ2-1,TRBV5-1,CASSTGLADAYNEQFF
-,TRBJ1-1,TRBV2,CASSVMGSTEAFF
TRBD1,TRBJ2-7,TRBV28,CASSEDRYWSYEQYF
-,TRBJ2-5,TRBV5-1,CASSLGSIRRLEVQETQYF
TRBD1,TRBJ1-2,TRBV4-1,CASSQGQGSVAYGYTF
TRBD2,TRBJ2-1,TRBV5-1,CASSRTSGRADEQFF
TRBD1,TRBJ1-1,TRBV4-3,CASSLDRGFTEAFF
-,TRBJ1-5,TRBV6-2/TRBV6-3,CASSYATRERGNQPQHF
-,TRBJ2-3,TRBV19,CASKGNAAGWADTQYF
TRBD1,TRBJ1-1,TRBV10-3,CAISDSRGTAEAFF
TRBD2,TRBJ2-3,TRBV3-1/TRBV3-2,CASSLAGGSTDTQYF
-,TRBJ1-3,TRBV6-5,CASISVLGNTIYF
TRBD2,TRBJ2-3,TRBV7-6,CASSFGGLGPDTQYF
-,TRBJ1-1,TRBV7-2,CASRFQGTGGTEAFF
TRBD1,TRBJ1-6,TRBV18,CASSPRTPGQGAQVNSPLHF
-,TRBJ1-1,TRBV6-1,CASSEQGKTEAFF
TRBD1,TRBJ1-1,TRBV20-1,CSAPDRDEAFF
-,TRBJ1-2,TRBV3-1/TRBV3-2,CASSLSTPSGNYGYTF
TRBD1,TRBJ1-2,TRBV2,CASSLQGADGYTF
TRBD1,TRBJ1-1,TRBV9,CASTPRQGNTEAFF
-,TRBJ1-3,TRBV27,CASSLSGDSGNTIYF
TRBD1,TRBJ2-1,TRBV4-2,CASSQDAGQGAGNEQFF
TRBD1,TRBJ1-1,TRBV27,CASSPFYGTGITEAFF
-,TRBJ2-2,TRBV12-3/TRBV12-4,CASPGQYTGELFF
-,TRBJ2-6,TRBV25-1,CASSDAGGANVLTF